Listed below are T cell receptor beta chains from one sample, sequenced in a study of T cell responses to AZD1222 COVID-19 vaccine. Clones were sequenced by immunoSEQ multiplex PCR, and TCRdb holds only the in-frame ones, with some missing. Among 60,000 to 80,000 clones listed, around 80% were seen once. Sequencing was performed on peripheral blood, taken 28 days after the second AZD1222 dose. These receptors came from an adult who received the AZD1222 COVID-19 vaccine. The CDR3 runs from the conserved cysteine through the conserved F or W. The order of the fields is clone size, V gene, D gene, CDR3 length, J gene, CDR3 protein, CDR3 DNA. A D gene is named only where the DNA matches it firmly. The size entry is marked missing in some rows and otherwise reads once, few, many or a size class.

>few|TRBV4-1|.|15|TRBJ1-4
CASSQDERGFGKLFF
TGCGCCAGCAGCCAAGATGAGCGCGGTTTCGGAAAACTGTTTTTT
>few|TRBV27|TRBD1|17|TRBJ2-7
CASSFPTPGTGVYEQYF
TGTGCCAGCAGTTTCCCGACCCCAGGGACAGGGGTATACGAGCAGTACTTC
>once|TRBV9|.|13|TRBJ2-5
CASSVDRQETQYF
TGTGCCAGCAGCGTAGACCGGCAAGAGACCCAGTACTTC
>.|TRBV6-5|TRBD1|15|TRBJ1-2
CASSYEHRGNYGYTF
TGTGCCAGCAGTTACGAGCACAGGGGAAACTATGGCTACACCTTC
>once|TRBV5-1|TRBD1|15|TRBJ2-3
CASSSPGTGADTQYF
TGCGCCAGCAGCTCCCCCGGGACAGGGGCGGATACGCAGTATTTT
>.|TRBV14|.|11|TRBJ1-2
CASSQDVGYTF
TGTGCCAGCAGCCAAGATGTTGGCTACACCTTC
>few|TRBV12-3/TRBV12-4|.|13|TRBJ2-7
CASRHGELQVQYF
TGTGCCAGCAGGCACGGCGAACTACAGGTGCAGTACTTC
>.|TRBV9|.|15|TRBJ1-1
CASSVSSQGVTEAFF
TGTGCCAGCAGCGTATCCTCACAGGGAGTCACTGAAGCTTTCTTT
>.|TRBV5-1|.|15|TRBJ2-2
CASSIGTSHTGELFF
TGCGCCAGCAGCATAGGGACTTCTCACACCGGGGAGCTGTTTTTT
>.|TRBV7-9|.|16|TRBJ2-5
CASSLGGQGSRETQYF
TGTGCCAGCAGCTTAGGGGGACAAGGGAGTCGAGAGACCCAGTACTTC
>.|TRBV30|.|15|TRBJ1-4
CAWDTRGGLGEKLFF
TGTGCCTGGGATACCCGCGGGGGGCTGGGGGAAAAACTGTTTTTT
>few|TRBV6-5|.|14|TRBJ1-1
CASSPTGRYTEAFF
TGTGCCAGCAGCCCAACTGGAAGGTACACTGAAGCTTTCTTT
>.|TRBV5-1|TRBD1|14|TRBJ2-5
CASSARQGKKTQYF
TGCGCCAGCAGCGCCCGACAGGGTAAGAAGACCCAGTACTTC
>.|TRBV20-1|.|11|TRBJ1-2
CSVDRDYGYTF
TGCAGTGTTGACCGGGACTATGGCTACACCTTC
>once|TRBV6-5|.|14|TRBJ2-2
CASSYRTAGGELFF
TGTGCCAGCAGTTACCGTACAGCGGGCGGGGAGCTGTTTTTT
>.|TRBV24-1|.|15|TRBJ2-7
CATSDSAGYPYEQYF
TGTGCCACCAGTGATTCGGCCGGCTATCCCTACGAGCAGTACTTC
>.|TRBV19|.|16|TRBJ1-6
CASRSSGGPVGSPLHF
TGTGCCAGTAGATCTTCGGGGGGACCAGTCGGTTCACCCCTCCACTTT
>.|TRBV10-3|.|17|TRBJ2-3
CAISESIGVPSTDTQYF
TGTGCCATCAGTGAGTCGATAGGGGTACCTAGCACAGATACGCAGTATTTT
>.|TRBV6-2/TRBV6-3|.|17|TRBJ2-5
CASSYSRKKGFEETQYF
TGTGCCAGCAGTTACTCCCGAAAAAAAGGTTTTGAGGAGACCCAGTACTTC
>few|TRBV11-3|.|16|TRBJ2-2
CASSLPRGANTGELFF
TGTGCCAGCAGCTTACCCAGGGGGGCGAACACCGGGGAGCTGTTTTTT
>.|TRBV3-1/TRBV3-2|.|12|TRBJ1-1
CASSLPGTEAFF
TGTGCCAGCAGCCTACCGGGCACTGAAGCTTTCTTT
>.|TRBV28|TRBD2|13|TRBJ2-7
CAHRRQRDYEQYF
TGTGCCCACCGGCGGCAGCGGGATTACGAGCAGTACTTC